This T cell receptor (beta chain) appears in the sequencing data of a study of Graves' ophthalmopathy and Graves' hyperthyroidism. Study background: The collection of peripheral blood took place at initial diagnosis, before any treatment.

Overall study findings and caveats: Most thyroid-expanded clonotypes exceeding 0.001 frequency were also found in blood.

For repertoire sequencing, the TCR beta CDR3 regions were amplified from RNA transcripts. HTBI primers served in a first-round RT-PCR, which a second-round multiplex PCR followed. TCRdb re-derived calls from the multiplex PCR reads in MiXCR, one entry per CDR3 protein. There are hundreds of thousands of distinct CDR3 sequences in the sample; under 25% occur only once, and around 3% lies in the top ten. The length of the CDR3 is 15 residues. From germline, CDR1 is MDHEN and CDR2 SYDVKM. A single count supports this clonotype. The antigen is unknown. One end of the junction does not line up with germline, which may come from a read error. The evidence that diagnosis relied on was clinical symptoms, serum thyroxine, TRAb, thyroid ultrasound and orbital computed tomography. A roughly 10 ml volume of fresh peripheral blood provided the PBMCs.

Specimen: peripheral blood. The receptor was isolated from a woman younger than 30 with stable Graves' hyperthyroidism. J is TRBJ2-7 and V is TRBV28, with D possibly TRBD2 on 5 matching bases. The CDR3 coding sequence is TGTGCCAGCAGAACGCCCGGACTGGGAGCCTACGATCAGTACTTC. It is translated as CASRTPGLGAYDQYF. Combining the CDR3 with reference TRBV28 and TRBJ2-7 gives the whole variable domain DVKVTQSSRYLVKRTGEKVFLECVQDMDHENMFWYRQDPGLGLRLIYFSYDVKMKEKGDIPEGYSVSREKKERFSLILESASTNQTSMYLCASRTPGLGAYDQYFGPGTRLTVT.